The clone carrying this T cell receptor beta chain was counted a single time. Antigen unknown. This record comes from a study of T-cell memory formation after mild COVID-19. On the study more broadly: TCR clusters mostly belonged to single donors.

Findings and limits, study-wide: A subset of responding clones appeared in pre-infection memory, suggesting cross-reactive memory joined. Whether second-wave clones peaking at day 37 were SARS-CoV-2 specific went unconfirmed.

From 5'RACE with constant-segment primers came TCR alpha and TCR beta cDNA libraries that carried sample barcodes and UMIs. In TCRdb, the 5' RACE reads were re-called with MiXCR into one record per CDR3 protein. The sample holds about 400,000 distinct CDR3 sequences, 23% seen once. This CDR3 contains 15 residues. V shed 1 base, J shed 5 bases, and the junction held 8 bases outside the gene matches. In germline, CDR1 is GTSNPN, CDR2 SVGIG (reference sequence). The TCR comes from an adult woman who had mild COVID-19 (a few samples of this study predate the infection). Cell type and time point are not known. Sequenced sample: PBMCs or a T cell subset sorted from them (not recorded which). The chain links TRBV30 to TRBJ2-7, with 10 bases matching TRBD1. The CDR3 here is CAWSGGTGAYDEQYF. DNA of the CDR3: TGTGCCTGGAGTGGGGGGACAGGGGCCTACGACGAGCAGTACTTC.